This T cell receptor (beta chain) emerged from a study of T cell responses to AZD1222 COVID-19 vaccine (dated by TCRdb to about 2021). Turning to the overall study: TCR sequencing was performed for about 240 trial participants, of whom 200 to 210 were given two doses of AZD1222 and around 25 were given two doses of MenACWY control vaccine. Enrollment into the trials was organized by age into subgroups of 18-55, 56-69 and 70-plus years, and those subgroups contained approximately 150, 30 and 60 TCR-sequenced participants, respectively.

Study-wide findings and limitations: The whole spike protein was spanned by vaccine-associated CD4 TCRs, and dominant responses were seen in regions 160-218 and 743-854. Only 5 to 7 AZD1222 recipients were SARS-CoV-2 seropositive at baseline, limiting conclusions about previously exposed vaccinees. Most participants were white British and females outnumbered males, and the authors suggested that clonal diversity may have been underestimated. Spike-specific TCR breadth and depth rose significantly after two AZD1222 doses compared with day 0 and with MenACWY recipients. Because no day 14 peak-response samples were available, the repertoires could be characterized only after the peak T cell response. The 56-69-year group was small, and its depth increase did not reach significance, likely because of low power. Nearly half of unique spike-specific TCRs reportedly recognized epitopes outside regions mutated in the B.1.351 and B.1.1.7 variants.

About this clone: Its recognized antigen is unknown. No qualities accompany the bases; no much larger clone lies one base away.

Per the publication, the time point label means: about 28 days (+/-7) after the second vaccine dose. The intended sense of this specimen's treatment or condition label: meningococcal conjugate vaccine given as trial control. Vaccinee samples were obtained from the UK trials COV001 and COV002, which included a single-blind randomized controlled phase 2/3 trial of AZD1222 (ChAdOx1 nCoV-19) in healthy adults. For TCRbeta chain sequencing, PBMC samples were collected from trial participants at day 0 and at day 28 after the second dose. Reading the germline V gene (reference sequence) gives CDR1 SGHNT and CDR2 YYREEE. The cysteine opens and the phenylalanine closes a CDR3 of 16 amino acids. Only the CDR3 portion is preserved as DNA: 48 bases, with reading frame beginning at the first base. V drops 2 bases and J drops 2 bases, leaving 14 bases in between. The CDR3 regions of human TCRbeta chains were subjected to immunosequencing. Turning to the authors' computational methods: Repertoire TCRs were matched against a reference library of SARS-CoV-2-specific TCRs generated with the MIRA antigen-specificity platform. Breadth meant the fraction of unique TCRs that were SARS-CoV-2-associated, whereas depth meant the fraction of total T cells that were SARS-CoV-2-associated. Each spike-specific TCR was assigned to its reactive spike region and to a CD4 or CD8 class using the MIRA data. Log10-transformed breadth and depth values were compared by one-way ANOVA with Sidak's multiple comparisons tests. This immuneACCESS table, as held by TCRdb, lists in-frame sequences with V and J called but not all clones. Of the missing ones, under half trace to an unresolved V gene in checked studies; the others have no known cause. V, J and clone size were drawn from that table, and D and trimming were deduced from the DNA. In this sample the table shows more than 100,000 clones, over 75% of which occur a single time. The ten top clones hold approximately 8% of the sample.

The clonotype was recovered from an adult who received the MenACWY meningococcal vaccine as a control. The specimen was peripheral blood, collected 28 days after the second dose of the MenACWY control vaccine. This chain is built from TRBV5-4 and TRBJ1-3; TRBD1 might be the D gene, on 6 matching bases. The nucleotides read TGTGCCAGCAGCTTTCAGGGGAGGTCCGCTGGAAACACCATATATTTT. It codes for CASSFQGRSAGNTIYF.